Listed below are T cell receptor beta chains from one sample, sequenced in a study of cytomegalovirus exposure and HLA in healthy donors. The repertoire was sequenced with immunoSEQ multiplex PCR; TCRdb's copy has only in-frame clones and lacks some. The sample has some 200,000 clones; approximately 11% are singletons. Input material: PBMCs. All receptors come from a man aged 45 to 65 in good health and CMV-seropositive. Each CDR3 is given with its conserved first and last residue. The D gene is left open where the match is weak. For some rows the clone size is stated as once, few or many, or as a class when expanded; others skip it.

j_gene | v_gene | abundance | d_gene | CDR3nt | CDR3aa
TRBJ2-1 | TRBV9 | NA | NA | TGTGCCAGCAGCGCCGGACAGTCCAATGAGCAGTTCTTC | CASSAGQSNEQFF
TRBJ1-4 | TRBV5-1 | few | TRBD1 | TGCGCCAGCAGTGGGGACAGGGACGAAAAACTGTTTTTT | CASSGDRDEKLFF
TRBJ1-5 | TRBV6-5 | NA | NA | TGTGCCAGCACCCCAGGGGCTGGTCAGCCCCAGCATTTT | CASTPGAGQPQHF
TRBJ2-5 | TRBV4-3 | NA | TRBD2 | TGCGCCAGCAGCCCGGGGACTAGCGCTTACCAAGAGACCCAGTACTTC | CASSPGTSAYQETQYF
TRBJ1-6 | TRBV27 | NA | TRBD1 | TGTGCCAGCAGTCTCTCGGACAGGGGGAATTCACCCCTCCACTTT | CASSLSDRGNSPLHF
TRBJ2-2 | TRBV5-4 | NA | TRBD2 | TGTGCCAGCAGCCTAGCGGGAGCGAACACCGGGGAGCTGTTTTTT | CASSLAGANTGELFF
TRBJ2-1 | TRBV5-4 | NA | NA | TGTGCCAGCACCAGGGGAGGGGTTAATGAGCAGTTCTTC | CASTRGGVNEQFF
TRBJ1-3 | TRBV7-6 | NA | NA | TGTGCCAGCAGCTTAGGGACAAACTCAATCTCTGGAAACACCATATATTTT | CASSLGTNSISGNTIYF
TRBJ2-2 | TRBV19 | NA | NA | TGTGCCAGTAGTACCCTCGGTATGAACGGGGAGCTGTTTTTT | CASSTLGMNGELFF
TRBJ1-3 | TRBV5-4 | NA | TRBD1 | TGTGCCAGCAGCCCAGGACAGGGGCGAAACACCATATATTTT | CASSPGQGRNTIYF
TRBJ2-3 | TRBV10-3 | few | TRBD2 | TGTGCCATCAGGGTAGCGGGGGGCCGTGGGTCAGATACGCAGTATTTT | CAIRVAGGRGSDTQYF
TRBJ1-3 | TRBV6-6 | NA | NA | TGTGCCAGCAGTTACCCTACCGATATCTCTGGAAACACCATATATTTT | CASSYPTDISGNTIYF
TRBJ1-1 | TRBV10-3 | few | NA | TGTGCCATCAGTGAGACGGACAGGAACACTGAAGCTTTCTTT | CAISETDRNTEAFF
TRBJ1-1 | TRBV9 | NA | TRBD1 | TGTGCCAGCAGCCCCCAGGGGGGTTTGAACACTGAAGCTTTCTTT | CASSPQGGLNTEAFF
TRBJ1-6 | TRBV6-5 | few | NA | TGTGCCAGCAGCCCGATATTCGGTAATTCACCCCTCCACTTT | CASSPIFGNSPLHF
TRBJ1-3 | TRBV9 | NA | TRBD1 | TGTGCCAGCAGCGTGACAGGGCCTGGAAACACCATATATTTT | CASSVTGPGNTIYF
TRBJ2-3 | TRBV28 | NA | TRBD2 | TGTGCCAGCAGCGTAGCGGGGGGGGCCACAGATACGCAGTATTTT | CASSVAGGATDTQYF
TRBJ1-6 | TRBV10-2 | few | TRBD1 | TGCGCCAGCAGTGCGGGACAGGGGAATTCACCCCTCCACTTT | CASSAGQGNSPLHF
TRBJ2-3 | TRBV6-1 | few | TRBD1 | TGTGCCGGCCGGACAGGGGACGGGGATACGCAGTATTTT | CAGRTGDGDTQYF
TRBJ2-1 | TRBV4-1 | NA | TRBD2 | TGCGCCAGCAGCCAAGCGCAAGCGGGAGCGTGGAATGAGCAGTTCTTC | CASSQAQAGAWNEQFF
TRBJ2-1 | TRBV4-3 | few | NA | TGCGCCAGCAGCCCCTTGGGCCTTATACAGGACAATGAGCAGTTCTTC | CASSPLGLIQDNEQFF
TRBJ1-2 | TRBV19 | few | NA | TGTGCCAGTAGTATAGGAGGCAGGGGTGATGGCTACACCTTC | CASSIGGRGDGYTF
TRBJ1-1 | TRBV6-1 | NA | NA | TGTGCCAGCAGGATAACAGGGTACACTGAAGCTTTCTTT | CASRITGYTEAFF
TRBJ1-1 | TRBV28 | NA | NA | TGTGCCAGCAGTTTTGGGGGCTTGAACACTGAAGCTTTCTTT | CASSFGGLNTEAFF
TRBJ1-5 | TRBV10-3 | few | NA | TGTGCCATCAGCTCAGGGGACCGTCAGCCCCAGCATTTT | CAISSGDRQPQHF
TRBJ2-1 | TRBV2 | NA | TRBD1 | TGTGCCAGCAGTGAAGAAGGGGGCCTCCTCGGAGGTGAGCAGTTCTTC | CASSEEGGLLGGEQFF
TRBJ1-3 | TRBV29-1 | few | TRBD1 | TGCAGCGTTGAATTTGACAGGGGCGGAAACACCATATATTTT | CSVEFDRGGNTIYF
TRBJ2-3 | TRBV7-2 | NA | TRBD2 | TGTGCCAGCAGCCCGTTCGCGGGGGGGCCGGGGAGCACAGATACGCAGTATTTT | CASSPFAGGPGSTDTQYF
TRBJ1-1 | TRBV5-5 | NA | NA | TGTGCCAGCAGGATCAGGGGAATGAACACTGAAGCTTTCTTT | CASRIRGMNTEAFF
TRBJ1-4 | TRBV7-9 | few | TRBD1 | TGTGCCAGCAGCTTAAGGGGACAGGGGAAGGAAAAACTGTTTTTT | CASSLRGQGKEKLFF
TRBJ2-7 | TRBV4-3 | few | TRBD1 | TGCGCCAGCAGCCAGGAAGGGACAGGGAGGGCCGAGCAGTACTTC | CASSQEGTGRAEQYF